This T cell receptor beta chain was found in a study of post-analysis software for immune sequencing data. Study observations and caveats: Comparison of patients with controls showed 5 or 6 TRBV segments more frequent in patients, TRBV5-6, TRBV5-1 and TRBV20-1 among them. Controls had significantly higher normalized Chao1 diversity than multiple sclerosis patients.

cDNA libraries for TCR beta contained unique molecular identifiers. MiXCR was run by TCRdb on the PCR reads, yielding one entry per CDR3 protein. The sample yields 430,000 or so distinct CDR3 sequences, more than 30% seen once. A remark on this clonotype: No antigen is known for it.

Trimming cost V 8 bases and J 7 bases, with 15 bases left between them. This CDR3 spans 13 amino acids. CDR1 MNHNS and CDR2 SASEGT come from the germline V gene. The receptor was isolated from a girl aged 2 to 10 with multiple sclerosis. This chain connects TRBV6-1 to TRBJ2-1; D possibly corresponds to TRBD1 (5 bases). Input material: blood. This CDR3 reads CASLSRRGNEQFF. The CDR3 nucleotides are TGTGCCAGCCTTTCTCGAAGGGGAAATGAGCAGTTCTTC.